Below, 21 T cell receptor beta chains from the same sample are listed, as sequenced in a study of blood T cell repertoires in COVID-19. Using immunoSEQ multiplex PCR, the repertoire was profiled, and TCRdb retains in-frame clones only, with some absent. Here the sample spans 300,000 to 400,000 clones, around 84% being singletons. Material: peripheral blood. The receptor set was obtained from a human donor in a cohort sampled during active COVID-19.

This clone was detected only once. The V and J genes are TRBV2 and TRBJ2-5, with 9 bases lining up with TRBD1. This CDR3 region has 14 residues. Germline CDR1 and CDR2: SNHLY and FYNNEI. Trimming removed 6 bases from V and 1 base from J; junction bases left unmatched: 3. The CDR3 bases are TGTGCCAGCAGCGCGGGACAGGGCCAAGAGACCCAGTACTTC. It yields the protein CASSAGQGQETQYF.

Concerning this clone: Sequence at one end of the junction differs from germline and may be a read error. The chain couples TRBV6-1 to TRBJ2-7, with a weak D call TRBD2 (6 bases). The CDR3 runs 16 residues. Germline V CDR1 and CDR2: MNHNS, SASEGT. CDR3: CASREEGFGSFYEQYF. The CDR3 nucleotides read TGTGCCAGCAGGGAAGAAGGGTTCGGGAGTTTCTACGAGCAGTACTTC.

CDR3 nucleotides: TGTGCCAGCAGCGTAGCGCCAGGGGAGCAGAACGAGCAGTACTTC. As protein: CASSVAPGEQNEQYF. The chain carries TRBV9 and TRBJ2-7; perhaps TRBD1 as D (6 bases). Germline values: CDR1 SGDLS, CDR2 YYNGEE. The CDR3 has 15 amino acids. Trimming removed 0 bases from V and 5 bases from J, with 15 bases in between.

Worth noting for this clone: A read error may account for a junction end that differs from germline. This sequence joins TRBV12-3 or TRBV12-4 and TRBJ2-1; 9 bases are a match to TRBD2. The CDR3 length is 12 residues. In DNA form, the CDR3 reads TGTGCCAGCAGTTTTCGAGCGGGAGGCGCCATCTTC. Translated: CASSFRAGGAIF.

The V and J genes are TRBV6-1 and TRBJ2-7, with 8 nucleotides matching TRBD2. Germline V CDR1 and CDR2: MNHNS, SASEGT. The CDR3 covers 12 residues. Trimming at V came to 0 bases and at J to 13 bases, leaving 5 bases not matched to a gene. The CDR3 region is CASSEARGADYF. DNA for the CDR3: TGTGCCAGCAGTGAAGCGCGGGGGGCAGACTACTTC.

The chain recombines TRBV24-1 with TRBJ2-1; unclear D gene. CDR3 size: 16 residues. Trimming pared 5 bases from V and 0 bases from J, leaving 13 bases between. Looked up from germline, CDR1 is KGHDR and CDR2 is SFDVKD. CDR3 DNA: TGTGCCACCAGTGGGGCAATATTTACCTCCTACAATGAGCAGTTCTTC. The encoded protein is CATSGAIFTSYNEQFF.

The CDR3 is CATRQGIATEQYF. The CDR3 DNA sequence: TGTGCCACCCGACAGGGAATCGCTACCGAGCAGTACTTC. The chain links TRBV19 to TRBJ2-7; TRBD1 agrees at 7 bases. The germline V gene encodes CDR1 LNHDA and CDR2 SQIVND (reference sequence). Trimming at V came to 10 bases and at J to 6 bases, leaving 12 bases not matched to a gene. The CDR3 sequence is 13 residues long.

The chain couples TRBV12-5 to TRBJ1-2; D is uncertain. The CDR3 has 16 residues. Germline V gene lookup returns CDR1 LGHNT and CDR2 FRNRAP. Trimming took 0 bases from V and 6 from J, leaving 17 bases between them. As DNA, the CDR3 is TGTGCTAGTGGTTTGGTAGGCGGGTTTTTCAGGCATGGCTACACCTTC. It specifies CASGLVGGFFRHGYTF.

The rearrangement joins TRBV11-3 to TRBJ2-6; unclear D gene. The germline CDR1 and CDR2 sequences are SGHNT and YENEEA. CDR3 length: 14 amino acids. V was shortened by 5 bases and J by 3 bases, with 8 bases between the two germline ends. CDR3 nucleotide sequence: TGTGCCAGCAGCCCGAGGAGTGGGGCCAACGTCCTGACTTTC. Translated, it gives CASSPRSGANVLTF. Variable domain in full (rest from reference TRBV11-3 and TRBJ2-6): EAGVVQSPRYKIIEKKQPVAFWCNPISGHNTLYWYLQNLGQGPELLIRYENEEAVDDSQLPKDRFSAERLKGVDSTLKIQPAELGDSAVYLCASSPRSGANVLTFGAGSRLTVL.

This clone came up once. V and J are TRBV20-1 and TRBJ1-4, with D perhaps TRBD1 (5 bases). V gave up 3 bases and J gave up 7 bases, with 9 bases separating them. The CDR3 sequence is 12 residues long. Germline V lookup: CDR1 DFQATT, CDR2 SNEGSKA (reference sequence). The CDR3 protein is CSASGRGEKLFF. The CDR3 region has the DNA TGCAGTGCTAGTGGTAGGGGTGAAAAACTGTTTTTT.

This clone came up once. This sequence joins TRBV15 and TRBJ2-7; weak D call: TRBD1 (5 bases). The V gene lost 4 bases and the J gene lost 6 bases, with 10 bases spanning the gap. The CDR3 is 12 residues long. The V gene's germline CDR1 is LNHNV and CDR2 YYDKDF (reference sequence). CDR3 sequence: CATSTQGTEQYF. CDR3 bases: TGTGCCACCAGCACCCAGGGTACCGAGCAGTACTTC.

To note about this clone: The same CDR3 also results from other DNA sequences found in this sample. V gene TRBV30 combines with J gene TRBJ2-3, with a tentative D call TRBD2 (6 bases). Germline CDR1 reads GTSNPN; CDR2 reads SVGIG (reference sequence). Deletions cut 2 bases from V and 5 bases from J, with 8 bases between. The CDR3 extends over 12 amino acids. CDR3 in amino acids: CAWSPGGDTQYF. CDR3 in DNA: TGTGCCTGGAGTCCCGGGGGAGATACGCAGTATTTT.

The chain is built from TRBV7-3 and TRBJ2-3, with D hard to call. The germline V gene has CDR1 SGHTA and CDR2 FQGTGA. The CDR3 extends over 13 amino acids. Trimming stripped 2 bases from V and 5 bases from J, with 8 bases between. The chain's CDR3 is CASSLVGGDTQYF. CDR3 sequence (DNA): TGTGCCAGCAGCTTAGTCGGCGGAGATACGCAGTATTTT.

The CDR3 here is CATSDIWSEQFF. CDR3 nucleotide sequence: TGTGCCACCAGTGATATATGGAGTGAGCAGTTCTTC. This rearrangement joins TRBV24-1 to TRBJ2-1, with D uncertain. CDR1 is KGHDR and CDR2 is SFDVKD in the germline V gene. The CDR3 runs 12 residues. V lost 3 bases and J 9 bases, leaving 8 bases between the germline ends.

CDR3 sequence (DNA): TGTGCCAGCTCGGGACTAGCGGGGGGGGACAATGAGCAGTTCTTC. It specifies CASSGLAGGDNEQFF. V gene TRBV25-1 combines with J gene TRBJ2-1; TRBD2 matches at 16 bases. With 8 bases clipped from V and 5 bases from J, the junction kept 3 bases outside the gene matches. This CDR3 has 15 residues. Germline lookup yields CDR1 MGHDK and CDR2 SYGVNS. The variable domain in full, completed from reference TRBV25-1 and TRBJ2-1, reads EADIYQTPRYLVIGTGKKITLECSQTMGHDKMYWYQQDPGMELHLIHYSYGVNSTEKGDLSSESTVSRIRTEHFPLTLESARPSHTSQYLCASSGLAGGDNEQFFGPGTRLTVL.

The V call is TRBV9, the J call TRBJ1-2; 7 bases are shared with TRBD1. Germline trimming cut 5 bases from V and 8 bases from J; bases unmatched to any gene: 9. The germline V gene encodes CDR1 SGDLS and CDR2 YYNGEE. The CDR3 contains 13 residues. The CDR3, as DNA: TGTGCCAGCAGACAAACAGGGGTGGGAGGCTACACCTTC. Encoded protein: CASRQTGVGGYTF.

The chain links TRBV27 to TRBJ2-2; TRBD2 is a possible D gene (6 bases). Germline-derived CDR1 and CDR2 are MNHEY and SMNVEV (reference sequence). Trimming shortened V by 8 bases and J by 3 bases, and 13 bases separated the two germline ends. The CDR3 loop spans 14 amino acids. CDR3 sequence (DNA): TGTGCCAGCTTGCCTAGGAGGGACACCGGGGAGCTGTTTTTT. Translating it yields CASLPRRDTGELFF.

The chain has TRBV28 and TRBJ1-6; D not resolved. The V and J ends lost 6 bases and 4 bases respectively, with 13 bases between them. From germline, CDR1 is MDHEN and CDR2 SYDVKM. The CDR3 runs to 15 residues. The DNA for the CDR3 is TGTGCCAGCAGCCCAACGGGATCATATAATTCACCCCTCCACTTT. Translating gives CASSPTGSYNSPLHF.

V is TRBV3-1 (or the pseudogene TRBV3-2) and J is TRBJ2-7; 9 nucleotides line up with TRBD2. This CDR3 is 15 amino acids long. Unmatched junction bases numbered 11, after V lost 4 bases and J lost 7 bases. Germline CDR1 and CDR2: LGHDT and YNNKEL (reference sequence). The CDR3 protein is CASSPRLAARREQYF. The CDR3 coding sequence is TGTGCCAGCAGCCCCCGACTAGCGGCCCGGAGGGAGCAGTACTTC.

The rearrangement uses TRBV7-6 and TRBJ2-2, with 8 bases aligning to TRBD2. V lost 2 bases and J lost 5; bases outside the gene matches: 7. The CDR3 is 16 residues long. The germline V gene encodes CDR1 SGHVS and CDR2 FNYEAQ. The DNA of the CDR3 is TGTGCCAGCAGCTTACCGGACCCGGGGGGGACCGGGGAGCTGTTTTTT. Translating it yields CASSLPDPGGTGELFF.

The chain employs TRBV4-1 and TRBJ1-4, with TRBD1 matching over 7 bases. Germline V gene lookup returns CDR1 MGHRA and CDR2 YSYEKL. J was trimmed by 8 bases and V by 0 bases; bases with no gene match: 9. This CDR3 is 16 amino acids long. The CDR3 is CASSQDRGTEGEKLFF. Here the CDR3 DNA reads TGCGCCAGCAGCCAAGATCGCGGGACAGAAGGGGAAAAACTGTTTTTT.